Here is one T cell receptor (beta chain) with its context. Its specificity is unknown. Treatment given: oral pan-JAK inhibitor, 5-10 mg twice daily. Isolation of CD4+ and CD8+ T cells from PBMCs was achieved by sorting. This sample stems from a study of CD8+ T cells in alopecia areata. Background on the study: Once tofacitinib had been taken for 6 to 18 months, 6 months off drug followed. Study findings and constraints: Clarity of TCR sharing across patients fell short of that in mice, possibly HLA-related. Many expanded lesional clones persisted in scalp and blood during tofacitinib treatment.

The CDR3 runs to 11 residues. V trimming: 7 bases; J trimming: 6 bases; junction bases outside the gene matches: 2. Germline V lookup: CDR1 SNHLY, CDR2 FYNNEI. RNA extraction and reverse transcription yielded cDNA as sequencing template. This table comes from immunoSEQ multiplex PCR, and its TCRdb copy is limited to in-frame clones, with some not included. The profile shows 150,000 to 200,000 clones, about three fifths of them singletons. The sequence was obtained from a human donor with alopecia areata. Sequencing was performed on CD4+ T cells sorted from blood, taken around week 49, from a patient treated with tofacitinib. This chain connects TRBV2 to TRBJ2-7; TRBD2 agrees at 8 bases. Here the CDR3 reads CASTGGGEQYF. In DNA form, the CDR3 reads TGTGCCAGCACGGGAGGGGGCGAGCAGTACTTC.